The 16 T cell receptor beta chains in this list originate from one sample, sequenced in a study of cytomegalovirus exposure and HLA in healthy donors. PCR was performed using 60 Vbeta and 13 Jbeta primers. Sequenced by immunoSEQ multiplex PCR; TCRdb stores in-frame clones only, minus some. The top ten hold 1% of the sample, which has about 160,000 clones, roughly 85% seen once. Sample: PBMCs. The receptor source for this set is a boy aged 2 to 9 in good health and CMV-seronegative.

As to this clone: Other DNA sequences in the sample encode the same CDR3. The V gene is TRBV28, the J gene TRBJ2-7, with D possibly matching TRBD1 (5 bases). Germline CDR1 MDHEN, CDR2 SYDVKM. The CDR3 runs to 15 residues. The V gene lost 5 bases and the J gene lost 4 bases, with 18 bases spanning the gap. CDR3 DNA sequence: TGTGCCAGCAGTAACCGACAGAGAGCAATTTACGAGCAGTACTTC. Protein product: CASSNRQRAIYEQYF.

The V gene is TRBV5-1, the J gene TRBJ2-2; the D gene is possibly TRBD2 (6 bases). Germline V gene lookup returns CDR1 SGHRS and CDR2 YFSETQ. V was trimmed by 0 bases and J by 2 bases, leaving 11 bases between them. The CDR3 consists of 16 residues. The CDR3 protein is CASSLAPGTNTGELFF. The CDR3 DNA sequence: TGCGCCAGCAGCTTGGCCCCAGGGACTAACACCGGGGAGCTGTTTTTT.

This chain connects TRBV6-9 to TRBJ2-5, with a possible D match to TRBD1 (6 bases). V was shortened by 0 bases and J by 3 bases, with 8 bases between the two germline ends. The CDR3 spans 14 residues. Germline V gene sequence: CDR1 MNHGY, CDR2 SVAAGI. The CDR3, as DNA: TGTGCCAGCAGTTATTCTGGGGGCGAAGAGACCCAGTACTTC. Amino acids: CASSYSGGEETQYF.

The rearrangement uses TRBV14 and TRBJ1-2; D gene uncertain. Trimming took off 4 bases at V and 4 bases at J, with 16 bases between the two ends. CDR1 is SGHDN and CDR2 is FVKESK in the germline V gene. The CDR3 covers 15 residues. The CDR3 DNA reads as TGTGCCAGCAGCCTCGACGGAGCCATAGCCTATGGCTACACCTTC. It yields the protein CASSLDGAIAYGYTF. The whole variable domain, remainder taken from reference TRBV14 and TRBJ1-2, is EAGVTQFPSHSVIEKGQTVTLRCDPISGHDNLYWYRRVMGKEIKFLLHFVKESKQDESGMPNNRFLAERTGGTYSTLKVQPAELEDSGVYFCASSLDGAIAYGYTFGSGTRLTVV.

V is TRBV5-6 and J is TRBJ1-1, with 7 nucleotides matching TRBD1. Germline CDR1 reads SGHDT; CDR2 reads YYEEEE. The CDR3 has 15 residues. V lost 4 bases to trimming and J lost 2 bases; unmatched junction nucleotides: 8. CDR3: CASSRWTGDNTEAFF. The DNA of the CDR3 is TGTGCCAGCAGCCGTTGGACAGGCGATAACACTGAAGCTTTCTTT.

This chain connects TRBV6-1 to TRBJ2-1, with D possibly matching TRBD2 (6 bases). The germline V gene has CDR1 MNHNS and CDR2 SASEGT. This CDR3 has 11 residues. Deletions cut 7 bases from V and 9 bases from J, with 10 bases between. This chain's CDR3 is CASIWEAEQFF. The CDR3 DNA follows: TGTGCCAGCATTTGGGAGGCTGAGCAGTTCTTC.

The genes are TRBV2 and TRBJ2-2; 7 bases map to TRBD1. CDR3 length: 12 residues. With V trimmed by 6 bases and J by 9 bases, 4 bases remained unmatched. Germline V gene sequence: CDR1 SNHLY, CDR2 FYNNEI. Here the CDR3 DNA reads TGTGCCAGCAGGAGGGGACAGTGGGAGCTGTTTTTT. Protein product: CASRRGQWELFF. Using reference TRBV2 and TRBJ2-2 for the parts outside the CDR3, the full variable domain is EPEVTQTPSHQVTQMGQEVILRCVPISNHLYFYWYRQILGQKVEFLVSFYNNEISEKSEIFDDQFSVERPDGSNFTLKIRSTKLEDSAMYFCASRRGQWELFFGEGSRLTVL.

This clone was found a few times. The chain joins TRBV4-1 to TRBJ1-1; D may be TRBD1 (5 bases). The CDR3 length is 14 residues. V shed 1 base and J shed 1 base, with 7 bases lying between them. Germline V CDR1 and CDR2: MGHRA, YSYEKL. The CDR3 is CASSQADRNTEAFF. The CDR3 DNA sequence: TGCGCCAGCAGCCAAGCCGACAGGAACACTGAAGCTTTCTTT.

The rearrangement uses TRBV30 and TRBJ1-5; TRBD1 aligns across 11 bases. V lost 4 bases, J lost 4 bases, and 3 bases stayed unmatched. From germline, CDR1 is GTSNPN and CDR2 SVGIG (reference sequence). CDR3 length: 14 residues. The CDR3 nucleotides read TGTGCCTGGACCGGGACAGGGGGGAATCAGCCCCAGCATTTT. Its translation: CAWTGTGGNQPQHF. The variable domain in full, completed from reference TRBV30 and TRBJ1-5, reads SQTIHQWPATLVQPVGSPLSLECTVEGTSNPNLYWYRQAAGRGLQLLFYSVGIGQISSEVPQNLSASRPQDRQFILSSKKLLLSDSGFYLCAWTGTGGNQPQHFGDGTRLSIL.

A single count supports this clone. DNA of the CDR3: TGCAGTGCTAGCGTATACGAGCAGTACTTC. Translation gives CSASVYEQYF. The genes are TRBV20-1 and TRBJ2-7; D unclear. The ends were cut back, 3 bases at V and 4 bases at J, with 4 bases in the middle. This CDR3 contains 10 residues. CDR1 is DFQATT and CDR2 is SNEGSKA in the germline V gene (reference sequence).

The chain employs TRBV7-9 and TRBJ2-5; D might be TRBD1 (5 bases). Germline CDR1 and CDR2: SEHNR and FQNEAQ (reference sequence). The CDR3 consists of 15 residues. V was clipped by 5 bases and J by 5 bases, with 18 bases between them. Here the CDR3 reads CASSPAQGTLETQYF. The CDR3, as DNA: TGTGCCAGCAGCCCCGCCCAGGGAACTTTGGAGACCCAGTACTTC.

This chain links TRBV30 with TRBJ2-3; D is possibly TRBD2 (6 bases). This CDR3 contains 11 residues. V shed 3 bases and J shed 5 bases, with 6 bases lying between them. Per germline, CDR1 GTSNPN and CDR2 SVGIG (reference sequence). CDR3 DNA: TGTGCCTGGAGCGGGAGAGATACGCAGTATTTT. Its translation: CAWSGRDTQYF.

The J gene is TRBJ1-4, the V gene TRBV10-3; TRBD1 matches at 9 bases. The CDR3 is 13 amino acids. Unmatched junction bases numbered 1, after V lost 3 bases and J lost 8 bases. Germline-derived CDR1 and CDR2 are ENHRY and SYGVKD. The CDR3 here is CAISDTGGEKLFF. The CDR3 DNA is TGTGCCATCAGTGACACAGGGGGCGAAAAACTGTTTTTT.

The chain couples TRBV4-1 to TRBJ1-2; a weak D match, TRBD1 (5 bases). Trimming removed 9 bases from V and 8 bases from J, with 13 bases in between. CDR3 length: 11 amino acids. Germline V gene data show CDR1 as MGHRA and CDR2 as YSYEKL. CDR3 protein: CASSGGYGYTF. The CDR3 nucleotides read TGCGCCAGTTCTGGGGGGTACGGCTACACCTTC.

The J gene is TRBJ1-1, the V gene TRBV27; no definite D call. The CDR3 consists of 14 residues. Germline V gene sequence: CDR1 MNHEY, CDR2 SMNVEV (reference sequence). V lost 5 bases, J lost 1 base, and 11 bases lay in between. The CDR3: CASSDLGRNTEAFF. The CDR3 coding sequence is TGTGCCAGCAGTGATCTTGGGAGGAACACTGAAGCTTTCTTT.

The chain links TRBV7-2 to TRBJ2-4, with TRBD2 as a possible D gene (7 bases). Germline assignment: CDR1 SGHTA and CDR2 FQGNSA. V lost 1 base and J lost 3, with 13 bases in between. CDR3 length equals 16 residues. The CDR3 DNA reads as TGTGCCAGCAGCTTAGTCGGGGGGCCCGTCAAAAACATTCAGTACTTC. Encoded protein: CASSLVGGPVKNIQYF.